Below, one TCR beta chain is given with its context. The data were taken from a study of chemoradiotherapy in HPV16-positive cancers. The protocol was immunoSEQ multiplex PCR, while the TCRdb copy is restricted to in-frame clones and leaves out a portion. The table lists about 870 clones, 88% of them singletons. With 6 bases removed from V and 0 bases from J, the gap between germline ends came to 3 bases. The germline gives CDR1 SNHLY, CDR2 FYNNEI. This CDR3 has 11 amino acids. The genes are TRBV2 and TRBJ2-7; D remains unclear. The TCR comes from a human donor with HPV-associated anogenital cancer. This specimen was tumor tissue, taken from a patient who underwent chemoradiotherapy. The CDR3 nucleotides read TGTGCCAGCAGCGTCTCCTACGAGCAGTACTTC. Protein: CASSVSYEQYF.